This TCR beta chain originates from a study of blood T cell repertoires in COVID-19. About the research overall: Resolution of symptoms, clearance, or two negative PCRs was present in recovered Cohort 3 donors. COVID-19 samples, acute and convalescent, were from the United States, Italy and Spain.

Per the original methods: Reference gene primer amplification in the assay estimated nucleated cell counts. Profiling relied on immunoSEQ multiplex PCR, and the TCRdb table lists in-frame clones only, not all of them. V and J calls and clone size follow that table, whereas D and trimming were derived from the DNA. The sample records approximately 210,000 clones, 80% to 90% being singletons. V lost 5 bases and J 6 bases, leaving 6 bases between the germline ends. This CDR3 is built from 11 residues. Recruits, aged roughly 18 to 89 years, lived in 25 or so US areas. Sequenced sample: PBMCs or T cells enriched from blood (not recorded which). J is TRBJ2-3 and V is TRBV12-3 or TRBV12-4, with D unresolved. This clonotype was obtained from a man aged 25-45 years in a cohort exposed to, infected with or recovered from COVID-19 (not recorded which). As DNA, the CDR3 is TGTGCCAGCAGTCGGGTGGATACGCAGTATTTT. Its protein is CASSRVDTQYF.